These 25 T cell receptor beta chains share one sample of origin, sequenced in a study of blood T cell repertoires in COVID-19. Clones were sequenced by immunoSEQ multiplex PCR, and TCRdb holds only the in-frame ones, with some missing. There are around 290,000 clones in the sample; 89% occur only once, and around 1.7% lies in the top ten. Sample: PBMCs or T cells enriched from blood (not recorded which). The receptor source for this set is a middle-aged woman who had recovered from COVID-19.

The chain carries TRBV9 and TRBJ2-3; tentative D call: TRBD1 (5 bases). Germline CDR1 reads SGDLS; CDR2 reads YYNGEE. V dropped 2 bases and J dropped 9 bases, with 19 bases sitting between them. This CDR3 is 15 amino acids long. CDR3 amino acids: CASSVTQGGRGTQYF. CDR3 nucleotides: TGTGCCAGCAGCGTGACCCAGGGCGGTAGAGGCACGCAGTATTTT. The full variable domain, in which reference TRBV9 and TRBJ2-3 provide the parts outside the CDR3, is DSGVTQTPKHLITATGQRVTLRCSPRSGDLSVYWYQQSLDQGLQFLIQYYNGEERAKGNILERFSAQQFPDLHSELNLSSLELGDSALYFCASSVTQGGRGTQYFGPGTRLTVL.

The gene calls are TRBV19 and TRBJ1-5; weak D call: TRBD1 (5 bases). Trimming pared 3 bases from V and 9 bases from J, leaving 12 bases between. The CDR3 spans 13 residues. The germline gives CDR1 LNHDA, CDR2 SQIVND (reference sequence). In DNA, the CDR3 is TGTGCCAGTAGTATCCAGGGAATAGGGCCCCAGCATTTT. It translates to CASSIQGIGPQHF.

This clone was observed once. The CDR3 region has the DNA TGTGCCAGCAGCTTAGAACAGGGGTTTTACGAGCAGTACTTC. Residues: CASSLEQGFYEQYF. The genes are TRBV7-9 and TRBJ2-7; 7 bases align to TRBD1. Looked up from germline, CDR1 is SEHNR and CDR2 is FQNEAQ (reference sequence). There are 14 residues in the CDR3. The junction had 4 bases not matched to a gene; V was cut back by 1 base and J by 4 bases.

The gene calls are TRBV21-1 and TRBJ2-7; the table's D call, TRBD2, was not checked against the DNA. TRBV21-1 is a documented pseudogene. The CDR3 has 15 amino acids. The CDR3 loop is CASSTPGLAAYEQYF. CDR3 coding DNA: TGTGCCAGCAGCACCCCGGGACTAGCGGCCTACGAGCAGTACTTC.

This sequence joins TRBV6-1 and TRBJ1-1, with a weak D call TRBD1 (5 bases). Trimming took 0 bases from V and 8 from J, leaving 16 bases between them. CDR3 length equals 15 residues. Germline V gene data show CDR1 as MNHNS and CDR2 as SASEGT. CDR3 loop: CASSEAGQGSIEAFF. The DNA of the CDR3 is TGTGCCAGCAGTGAAGCGGGGCAGGGTTCGATAGAAGCTTTCTTT.

The rearrangement joins TRBV29-1 to TRBJ2-3; TRBD2 is a possible D gene (6 bases). Germline V gives CDR1 SQVTM, CDR2 ANQGSEA. CDR3 length equals 14 residues. V lost 7 bases to trimming and J lost 4 bases, with 18 bases between them. As DNA, the CDR3 is TGCAGCGGGGGGGAGAATACCCCCCCAGATACGCAGTATTTT. This encodes CSGGENTPPDTQYF.

The chain recombines TRBV18 with TRBJ2-1, with 8 positions matching TRBD2. Trimming cost V 3 bases and J 7 bases; bases outside gene matches: 8. CDR3 size: 15 residues. Germline loops: CDR1 KGHSH, CDR2 LQKENI. The CDR3 here is CASSPAREGRNEQFF. As DNA, the CDR3 is TGTGCCAGCTCACCGGCACGGGAGGGCCGGAATGAGCAGTTCTTC.

The rearrangement links TRBV4-2 to TRBJ2-5; D may be TRBD2 (5 bases). CDR1 and CDR2 (germline): LGHNA, YNFKEQ. Trimming cost V 1 base and J 1 base, with 13 bases left between them. The CDR3 is 16 amino acids. CDR3 bases: TGTGCCAGCAGCCAAGGGCGGGCAGCGGCCCAAGAGACCCAGTACTTC. This translates into CASSQGRAAAQETQYF.

The V call is TRBV4-3, the J call TRBJ1-6; no clear D. CDR1 is LGHNA and CDR2 is YSLEER in the germline V gene. V shed 1 base and J shed 1 base, with 8 bases lying between them. This CDR3 spans 16 amino acids. CDR3: CASSQAEGSYNSPLHF. In DNA, the CDR3 is TGCGCCAGCAGCCAAGCTGAGGGTTCCTATAATTCACCCCTCCACTTT.

The chain is built from TRBV9 and TRBJ1-6; a weak D match, TRBD1 (6 bases). The CDR3 totals 14 residues. Trimming shortened V by 0 bases and J by 9 bases, and 10 bases separated the two germline ends. CDR1 SGDLS and CDR2 YYNGEE come from the germline V gene. In DNA form, the CDR3 reads TGTGCCAGCAGCGTAGGTCAGGGGACTTCACCCCTCCACTTT. Amino acid sequence: CASSVGQGTSPLHF. The entire variable domain, with the rest obtained from reference TRBV9 and TRBJ1-6, is as follows: DSGVTQTPKHLITATGQRVTLRCSPRSGDLSVYWYQQSLDQGLQFLIQYYNGEERAKGNILERFSAQQFPDLHSELNLSSLELGDSALYFCASSVGQGTSPLHFGNGTRLTVT.

The rearrangement links TRBV18 to TRBJ2-1; 10 bases are a match to TRBD2. Germline loops: CDR1 KGHSH, CDR2 LQKENI. The V gene end was trimmed by 8 bases and the J gene end by 3 bases; junction bases not matched to a gene: 4. The length of the CDR3 is 14 residues. Here the CDR3 reads CASRTSGNYNEQFF. CDR3 DNA: TGTGCCAGCCGCACTAGCGGGAACTACAATGAGCAGTTCTTC.

The V gene is TRBV2, the J gene TRBJ1-5; a possible D gene is TRBD1 (5 bases). In germline, CDR1 is SNHLY, CDR2 FYNNEI. Between the trimmed V and J ends, which lost 5 bases and 5 bases, there was a span of 13 bases. The CDR3 is 14 residues long. As DNA, the CDR3 is TGTGCCAGCAGTCTTGGACGCAGGGATCAGCCCCAGCATTTT. It translates to CASSLGRRDQPQHF.

The rearrangement joins TRBV6-1 to TRBJ1-1; D unclear. CDR1 MNHNS and CDR2 SASEGT come from the germline V gene. With 3 bases removed from V and 3 bases from J, the gap between germline ends came to 8 bases. This CDR3 comprises 13 residues. CDR3 nucleotide sequence: TGTGCCAGCAGTGATCAGGCCTACACTGAAGCTTTCTTT. It translates to CASSDQAYTEAFF.

The chain recombines TRBV19 with TRBJ1-3, with 9 bases lining up with TRBD1. Trimming cost V 5 bases and J 4 bases; bases outside gene matches: 6. The CDR3 has 15 amino acids. From germline, CDR1 is LNHDA and CDR2 SQIVND (reference sequence). For the CDR3, the DNA is TGTGCCAGTAGTGGGGGACAGGGCCCAGGAAACACCATATATTTT. Translating it yields CASSGGQGPGNTIYF.

The gene calls are TRBV30 and TRBJ2-1, with 7 bases fitting TRBD2. V lost 1 base and J lost 0; bases outside the gene matches: 3. Germline loops: CDR1 GTSNPN, CDR2 SVGIG (reference sequence). The CDR3 extends over 15 amino acids. DNA for the CDR3: TGTGCCTGGAGTGATGGCGGGAGCTCCTACAATGAGCAGTTCTTC. It translates to CAWSDGGSSYNEQFF.

V and J are TRBV11-2 and TRBJ1-1; possibly TRBD1 for D (6 bases). The V end was cut by 5 bases, the J end by 2 bases, with 9 bases between. CDR3 length equals 13 residues. From germline, CDR1 is SGHAT and CDR2 FQNNGV. The CDR3 DNA follows: TGTGCCAGCAGCCCCAGGGGTAACACTGAAGCTTTCTTT. Amino acid sequence: CASSPRGNTEAFF.

The chain employs TRBV9 and TRBJ1-2; weak D call: TRBD1 (6 bases). CDR1 is SGDLS and CDR2 is YYNGEE in the germline V gene. The V and J ends lost 4 bases and 3 bases respectively, with 19 bases between them. This CDR3 spans 16 amino acids. DNA of the CDR3: TGTGCCAGCAGCTCGTCGGACAGCCTCGAGTACTATGGCTACACCTTC. Protein: CASSSSDSLEYYGYTF.

The V gene is TRBV20-1, the J gene TRBJ1-2; D gene ambiguous. The germline V and J ends were trimmed by 3 bases and 4 bases, with 12 bases remaining between them. The CDR3 covers 13 residues. The V gene's germline CDR1 is DFQATT and CDR2 SNEGSKA (reference sequence). The CDR3 DNA reads TGCAGTGCTAGTCTAGCCGGGATCTATGGCTACACCTTC. It is translated as CSASLAGIYGYTF.

The genes are TRBV7-8 and TRBJ1-5, with 10 bases that match TRBD1. With V trimmed by 1 base and J by 5 bases, 8 bases remained unmatched. Germline CDR1 and CDR2: SGHVS and FQNEAQ. This CDR3 has 17 residues. For the CDR3, the DNA is TGTGCCAGCAGCTTAGTGTGGGGACAGGGGATCCATCAGCCCCAGCATTTT. Encoded protein: CASSLVWGQGIHQPQHF. The complete variable domain, with remaining parts taken from reference TRBV7-8 and TRBJ1-5, reads GAGVSQSPRYKVAKRGQDVALRCDPISGHVSLFWYQQALGQGPEFLTYFQNEAQLDKSGLPSDRFFAERPEGSVSTLKIQRTQQEDSAVYLCASSLVWGQGIHQPQHFGDGTRLSIL.

This chain links TRBV4-1 with TRBJ1-2, with D uncertain. Germline lookup yields CDR1 MGHRA and CDR2 YSYEKL. This CDR3 spans 13 amino acids. V was cut by 4 bases and J by 7 bases, with 13 bases left in between. CDR3 sequence: CASSLGGIGGYTF. For the CDR3, the DNA is TGCGCCAGCAGCCTAGGAGGGATCGGTGGCTACACCTTC.

This chain connects TRBV9 to TRBJ2-3, with TRBD2 matching 12 bases. There are 18 residues in the CDR3. V dropped 0 bases and J dropped 3; count of bases not matched to a gene: 8. The V gene's germline CDR1 is SGDLS and CDR2 YYNGEE. The CDR3 DNA reads as TGTGCCAGCAGCGTAGGACCCCCTAGCGGGAGGGCAACAGATACGCAGTATTTT. It translates to CASSVGPPSGRATDTQYF.

The chain has TRBV7-2 and TRBJ1-2, with 10 positions matching TRBD1. CDR1 and CDR2 (germline): SGHTA, FQGNSA. V was pared by 4 bases and J by 6 bases, with 11 bases of the junction left unmatched. The CDR3 has 16 residues. In nucleotides, the CDR3 is TGTGCCAGCAGCTCCCGCGCCGGACAGGGGGTTGATGGCTACACCTTC. It is translated as CASSSRAGQGVDGYTF.

The chain employs TRBV7-8 and TRBJ2-7; no definite D call. The CDR3 spans 13 residues. V lost 1 base and J 6 bases, leaving 10 bases between the germline ends. Germline V gene lookup returns CDR1 SGHVS and CDR2 FQNEAQ. The CDR3 reads CASSLGWRFEQYF. The CDR3 DNA reads TGTGCCAGCAGCTTAGGATGGCGGTTCGAGCAGTACTTC.

The rearrangement joins TRBV7-9 to TRBJ1-3; D not resolved. Trimming pared 1 base from V and 0 bases from J, leaving 10 bases between. The CDR3 runs 16 residues. CDR1 and CDR2 (germline): SEHNR, FQNEAQ (reference sequence). CDR3 in DNA: TGTGCCAGCAGCTTAGACCAGCGGATCTCTGGAAACACCATATATTTT. Translation: CASSLDQRISGNTIYF.

The V call is TRBV30, the J call TRBJ1-5; 10 bases agree with TRBD1. CDR3 length equals 14 residues. The V and J ends lost 2 bases and 11 bases, in that order; junction bases with no gene match: 9. Germline CDR1 reads GTSNPN; CDR2 reads SVGIG (reference sequence). CDR3 region: CAWSLGQGLGAQHF. The CDR3 DNA is TGTGCCTGGAGTTTGGGACAGGGGCTGGGAGCCCAGCATTTT.